This T cell receptor (beta chain) was identified in a study of T cells in Graves' hyperthyroidism and ophthalmopathy. This clonotype has at least ten counts. The TCR beta CDR3 regions underwent amplification using RNA transcripts as the source. With the HTBI primer set, the TCR CDR3 went through a first round of RT-PCR. Via MiXCR, TCRdb re-called the multiplex PCR reads, giving one row per CDR3 protein. The sample holds about 290,000 distinct CDR3 sequences, 10% to 15% seen once. CDR3 length equals 17 residues. V was pared by 5 bases and J by 0 bases, with 7 bases of the junction left unmatched. Germline V gene lookup returns CDR1 MDHEN and CDR2 SYDVKM.

Sample: blood. The rearrangement links TRBV28 to TRBJ2-1; TRBD2 matches at 10 bases. The TCR originated in a woman in her twenties or thirties with Graves' hyperthyroidism that later progressed to Graves' ophthalmopathy. CDR3 bases: TGTGCCAGCAGTGGAAGCGGGAGGGCGGGCTCCTACAATGAGCAGTTCTTC. Translating it yields CASSGSGRAGSYNEQFF.